The rows below give T cell receptor beta chains drawn from one sample of a study of blood T cells in healthy people across ages. TCRdb analysed the 5' RACE reads with MiXCR anew, one entry per CDR3 protein. Among approximately 900,000 distinct CDR3 sequences listed, 48% were seen once. The material sequenced was blood. The receptor set was obtained from a man aged 25-45 years in good health. Each CDR3 is given with its conserved first and last residue. A D gene is named only where the DNA matches it firmly. For some rows the clone size is stated as once, few or many, or as a class when expanded; others skip it.

J gene	clone size	CDR3 length	V gene	D gene	CDR3 DNA	CDR3 protein
TRBJ1-1	.	12	TRBV27	.	TGTGCCAGCAGTTGGGGAAGGACTGAAGCTTTCTTT	CASSWGRTEAFF
TRBJ2-7	many	11	TRBV28	.	TGTGCCAGCAGTCCTTTTTACGAGCAGTACTTC	CASSPFYEQYF
TRBJ2-1	.	12	TRBV18	.	TGTGCCAGCTCACCCGGCCAAGAGACCCAGTTCTTC	CASSPGQETQFF
TRBJ1-6	.	13	TRBV25-1	.	TGTGCCAGCAGTGCGTCACAGGGATCACCCCTCCACTTT	CASSASQGSPLHF
TRBJ2-4	.	13	TRBV27	.	TGTGCCAGCAGTCCCGTGCCTAGGGGGGAGCAGTACTTC	CASSPVPRGEQYF
TRBJ2-7	.	11	TRBV20-1	.	TGCAGTGCTAAGACAAATTACGAGCAGTACTTC	CSAKTNYEQYF
TRBJ2-7	.	12	TRBV7-9	.	TGTGCCAGCAGCTTAGATCTCGGCGAGCAGTACTTC	CASSLDLGEQYF
TRBJ1-6	few	12	TRBV20-1	.	TGCAGTGGGCAAGAGGGGACTTCACCCCTCCACTTT	CSGQEGTSPLHF
TRBJ1-5	few	15	TRBV4-2	.	TGTGCCAGCAGCCAAGTACAGGGATCGGGTCAGCCCCAGCATTTT	CASSQVQGSGQPQHF
TRBJ1-5	.	14	TRBV6-5	.	TGTGCCAGCAGACCGCATCGGGGTTATCAGCCCCAGCATTTT	CASRPHRGYQPQHF
TRBJ2-5	few	11	TRBV24-1	.	TGTGCCACCAGTGAAGGGGAGACCCAGTACTTC	CATSEGETQYF
TRBJ2-3	.	15	TRBV10-3	.	TGTGCCATCAGTGAGTCGTGGGCGGGCACAGATAGGCAGTATTTT	CAISESWAGTDRQYF
TRBJ2-7	few	14	TRBV27	.	TGTGCCAGCAGTTTATCTGCAGGAGACTGGGAGCAGTACTTC	CASSLSAGDWEQYF
TRBJ1-2	few	15	TRBV20-1	TRBD1	TGCAGTGCTGGGGGACAGGGGGCTTTATTGCAGGGCTACACCTTC	CSAGGQGALLQGYTF
TRBJ1-6	.	16	TRBV9	.	TGTGCCAGCAGCGTAGGAGCCCCGGACTTTGAATCACCCCTCCACTTT	CASSVGAPDFESPLHF
TRBJ2-7	.	15	TRBV6-2/TRBV6-3	.	TGTGCCAGCACAGGAACGATGAGCTCCTACAATGAGCAGTACTTC	CASTGTMSSYNEQYF
TRBJ2-3	.	12	TRBV7-9	TRBD1	TGTGCCAGCAGCTTCCAGGGGGCTACGCAGTATTTT	CASSFQGATQYF
TRBJ1-4	once	15	TRBV30	.	TGTGCTTCGGACCGGGACACTGCAACTAATGAAAAACTGTTTTTT	CASDRDTATNEKLFF
TRBJ2-3	.	15	TRBV7-2	TRBD2	TGTGCCAGCAGCCCGAGAGCGGGATTGGCAGATACGCAGTATTTT	CASSPRAGLADTQYF
TRBJ1-2	.	14	TRBV6-1	.	TGTGCCAGCAGTGAAGGGTGGCAGACGGATGGCTACACCTTC	CASSEGWQTDGYTF
TRBJ2-1	.	14	TRBV6-1	.	TGTGCCAGCACGAACAGCGAACACTACAATGAGCAGTTCTTC	CASTNSEHYNEQFF
TRBJ1-4	.	13	TRBV18	.	TGTGCCAGCCGCAGGGGTGAAAATGAAAAACTGTTTTTT	CASRRGENEKLFF
TRBJ1-4	.	15	TRBV14	.	TGTGCCAGCAGCCAATCAGTCGGCACTAATGAAAAACTGTTTTTT	CASSQSVGTNEKLFF
TRBJ2-2	.	16	TRBV12-3/TRBV12-4	TRBD2	TGTGCCAGCAGTCCTCGACTAGCGGGAACGATCGGGGAGCTGTTTTTT	CASSPRLAGTIGELFF
TRBJ2-6	.	15	TRBV20-1	.	TGCAGTGTTGTGGAGCGGAACTCTGGGGCCAACGTCCTGACTTTC	CSVVERNSGANVLTF